What follows is one TCR beta chain and its context. What it recognizes is unknown. Germline V gene sequence: CDR1 SGDLS, CDR2 YYNGEE. The CDR3 consists of 14 residues. V gave up 0 bases and J gave up 8 bases, with 12 bases separating them. The authors split each subset's genomic DNA evenly across several immunoSEQ plates. Profiling relied on immunoSEQ multiplex PCR, and the TCRdb table lists in-frame clones only, not all of them. Of 2 million to 2.5 million clones listed, about 93% are singletons. The record originates from a study of shared clonotypes between healthy human individuals. Regarding the study as a whole: Memory subsets had estimated richness that was generally smaller than that of naive subsets. Clonotype sharing across a few donors was observed for 4% to 6.5% of naive CD4 clonotypes.

Cells designated naive CD8 were CD45RO-negative and were positively selected for CCR7, with terminally differentiated effector memory CD45RA+ cells excluded. The material sequenced was naive CD8+ T cells from PBMCs. The sequence came from a man between 18 and 35 years old in good health. Some clones in this sample may be carry-over from other donors' samples. The J gene is TRBJ2-1, the V gene TRBV9; D gene uncertain. In DNA form, the CDR3 reads TGTGCCAGCAGCGTAGGGGATTATCCCTATGAGCAGTTCTTC. This sequence encodes CASSVGDYPYEQFF.